The entry that follows covers one T cell receptor (beta chain) sequence. This sample also contains other DNA sequences that code for the same CDR3. This record belongs to a study of blood T cell repertoires in COVID-19. Across the whole study: Samples taken during acute and convalescent COVID-19 were collected in the United States, Italy and Spain.

Trimming stripped 0 bases from V and 3 bases from J, with 10 bases between. CDR1 and CDR2 from the germline V gene are ENHRY and SYGVKD. The CDR3 is 15 residues long. TCRdb keeps only in-frame clones here, not all; method: immunoSEQ multiplex PCR. The sample gives around 100,000 clones, 85% of which show up once; 5.5% is in the top ten. This sequence joins TRBV10-3 and TRBJ2-3; a weak D match, TRBD2 (5 bases). Sequenced sample: peripheral blood. The clonotype comes from a woman aged 60 to 75 with COVID-19, enrolled during active disease. This CDR3 reads CAISESEGGTDTQYF. The CDR3 bases are TGTGCCATCAGTGAGTCCGAGGGCGGTACAGATACGCAGTATTTT.